Each of the 28 T cell receptor beta chains below was sequenced from the same sample in a study of blood T cell repertoires in COVID-19. Sequencing was performed with immunoSEQ multiplex PCR; in TCRdb, only in-frame clones are kept and a portion is missing. The repertoire holds under 400,000 clones, with over 85% as singletons. Sequencing was done on a sample of peripheral blood. The origin of the receptors is a woman aged 55 to 70 with COVID-19, enrolled during active disease.

V is TRBV7-9 and J is TRBJ2-1; TRBD2 aligns across 8 bases. The V gene end was trimmed by 5 bases and the J gene end by 3 bases; junction bases not matched to a gene: 6. The germline CDR1 and CDR2 sequences are SEHNR and FQNEAQ (reference sequence). The CDR3 runs to 15 residues. CDR3 region: CASSLSGGSYNEQFF. In DNA, the CDR3 is TGTGCCAGCAGCCTGTCGGGGGGGAGCTACAATGAGCAGTTCTTC.

CDR3 in amino acids: CASSLLAGGPPHTGELFF. The DNA for the CDR3 is TGTGCCAGCAGCCTACTAGCGGGGGGACCTCCCCACACCGGGGAGCTGTTTTTT. The chain combines TRBV28 with TRBJ2-2; 12 bases are shared with TRBD2. This CDR3 is built from 18 residues. CDR1 is MDHEN, CDR2 SYDVKM, per germline. After removal of 6 bases from V and 3 bases from J, the junction contained 11 bases not matched to a gene. The full variable domain, its missing parts supplied by reference TRBV28 and TRBJ2-2, is DVKVTQSSRYLVKRTGEKVFLECVQDMDHENMFWYRQDPGLGLRLIYFSYDVKMKEKGDIPEGYSVSREKKERFSLILESASTNQTSMYLCASSLLAGGPPHTGELFFGEGSRLTVL.

The V call is TRBV3-1 (or the pseudogene TRBV3-2), the J call TRBJ1-3, with no clear D. CDR1 is LGHDT and CDR2 is YNNKEL in the germline V gene (reference sequence). There are 12 residues in the CDR3. Trimming took 5 bases from V and 6 from J, leaving 8 bases between them. CDR3 coding DNA: TGTGCCAGCAGCTTCCTGGCAAACACCATATATTTT. Its translation is CASSFLANTIYF.

This clone was seen a single time. The genes are TRBV5-1 and TRBJ2-5, with no clear D. The CDR3 is 13 amino acids. Per the germline V gene, CDR1 is SGHRS and CDR2 is YFSETQ. Trimming left V 1 base short and J 5 bases short, with 9 bases between. CDR3 sequence (DNA): TGCGCCAGCAGCTTGCCCGCTCGGGAGACCCAGTACTTC. Translating it yields CASSLPARETQYF. Drawing the rest from reference TRBV5-1 and TRBJ2-5, the complete variable domain is KAGVTQTPRYLIKTRGQQVTLSCSPISGHRSVSWYQQTPGQGLQFLFEYFSETQRNKGNFPGRFSGRQFSNSRSEMNVSTLELGDSALYLCASSLPARETQYFGPGTRLLVL.

This chain uses TRBV24-1 with TRBJ2-7; TRBD1 matches at 8 bases. J lost 2 bases, V lost 2 bases, and 4 bases had no gene match. Germline loops: CDR1 KGHDR, CDR2 SFDVKD. The CDR3 contains 15 residues. CDR3 loop: CATSDSRTGTYEQYF. Written as DNA, the CDR3 is TGTGCCACCAGTGATTCGAGGACAGGGACCTACGAGCAGTACTTC.

This chain links TRBV5-1 with TRBJ1-5, with 8 bases that match TRBD1. V lost 0 bases to trimming and J lost 8 bases; unmatched junction nucleotides: 1. The CDR3 totals 13 residues. Germline CDR1 and CDR2: SGHRS and YFSETQ. CDR3 in amino acids: CASSLGTGKPQHF. Here the CDR3 DNA reads TGCGCCAGCAGCTTGGGGACAGGGAAGCCCCAGCATTTT.

The chain links TRBV7-3 to TRBJ2-3; D is undetermined. The germline gives CDR1 SGHTA, CDR2 FQGTGA. The V and J ends lost 8 bases and 6 bases respectively, with 9 bases between them. CDR3 length equals 11 residues. The CDR3 DNA follows: TGTGCCAGCGGTGAGGCGGATACGCAGTATTTT. Translated: CASGEADTQYF.

The count of this clone is one. V usage is TRBV7-2 and J usage is TRBJ2-7; TRBD2 aligns across 9 bases. CDR1 and CDR2 (germline): SGHTA, FQGNSA. The CDR3 has 17 residues. The junction had 15 bases not matched to a gene; V was cut back by 5 bases and J by 4 bases. CDR3 DNA: TGTGCCAGCAGCCCCCCCCTAAGCCGCGGGGGGGCTTACGAGCAGTACTTC. This codes for CASSPPLSRGGAYEQYF.

The chain links TRBV5-1 to TRBJ1-1, with 7 bases that match TRBD1. V trimming: 0 bases; J trimming: 5 bases; junction bases outside the gene matches: 4. Germline values: CDR1 SGHRS, CDR2 YFSETQ. The CDR3 has 14 residues. In DNA, the CDR3 is TGCGCCAGCAGCTTGGCACAGGGGTGGACTGAAGCTTTCTTT. This gives the protein CASSLAQGWTEAFF.

The gene calls are TRBV5-1 and TRBJ2-1; 10 bases are shared with TRBD2. V gave up 2 bases and J gave up 8 bases; unmatched junction bases: 7. The CDR3 has 15 residues. CDR1 and CDR2 (germline): SGHRS, YFSETQ. The CDR3 here is CASSFQRGGQDEQFF. As DNA, the CDR3 is TGCGCCAGCAGCTTCCAGCGGGGGGGTCAGGATGAGCAGTTCTTC.

The chain recombines TRBV11-2 with TRBJ1-6, with a weak D call TRBD1 (6 bases). The germline V gene encodes CDR1 SGHAT and CDR2 FQNNGV. This CDR3 contains 16 residues. Between the trimmed V and J ends, which lost 2 bases and 6 bases, there was a span of 14 bases. CDR3: CASSLTPGGANSPLHF. In DNA form, the CDR3 reads TGTGCCAGCAGCTTAACCCCGGGGGGGGCTAATTCACCCCTCCACTTT.

This chain links TRBV9 with TRBJ1-1; no clear D gene. V was trimmed by 3 bases and J by 1 base, leaving 13 bases between them. CDR3 length: 15 residues. Germline V gives CDR1 SGDLS, CDR2 YYNGEE. The CDR3 loop reads CASSAVPTPNTEAFF. The CDR3 nucleotides read TGTGCCAGCAGCGCGGTTCCTACCCCGAACACTGAAGCTTTCTTT.

The chain couples TRBV7-9 to TRBJ1-4, with 10 bases aligning to TRBD1. Germline V CDR1 and CDR2: SEHNR, FQNEAQ (reference sequence). Germline trimming cut 5 bases from V and 6 bases from J; bases unmatched to any gene: 12. The CDR3 is 17 amino acids. CDR3 DNA: TGTGCCAGCAGCCGAGGACTTACCGGGACAGGGGATGAAAAACTGTTTTTT. This translates into CASSRGLTGTGDEKLFF.

This chain uses TRBV5-4 with TRBJ2-7; D not certain. Germline assignment: CDR1 SGHNT and CDR2 YYREEE (reference sequence). The CDR3 spans 14 residues. Deletions cut 1 base from V and 0 bases from J, with 8 bases between. The CDR3 sequence is CASSLSAGSYEQYF. The CDR3 DNA is TGTGCCAGCAGCTTGTCTGCAGGCTCCTACGAGCAGTACTTC.

The CDR3 reads CASTSVGGKGYGYTF. The CDR3 DNA reads as TGTGCCAGCACCTCGGTTGGAGGGAAGGGGTATGGCTACACCTTC. This chain connects TRBV28 to TRBJ1-2; perhaps TRBD1 as D (5 bases). Germline assignment: CDR1 MDHEN and CDR2 SYDVKM. The CDR3 covers 15 residues. The V end was cut by 7 bases, the J end by 5 bases, with 20 bases between.

This clone has only a few counts. The V gene is TRBV6-1, the J gene TRBJ1-6, with D possibly TRBD1 on 5 matching bases. Germline lookup yields CDR1 MNHNS and CDR2 SASEGT. The CDR3 contains 16 residues. Trimming removed 0 bases from V and 9 bases from J, with 15 bases in between. The CDR3, as DNA: TGTGCCAGCAGTGAAGCGGAAGGGGTGGAAAGTTCACCCCTCCACTTT. Translation: CASSEAEGVESSPLHF.

The rearrangement joins TRBV27 to TRBJ1-2; D is perhaps TRBD1 (6 bases). Germline V gene sequence: CDR1 MNHEY, CDR2 SMNVEV (reference sequence). Trimming removed 4 bases from V and 10 bases from J, with 13 bases in between. The CDR3 extends over 12 amino acids. The CDR3 loop reads CASSYRGGAYTF. The DNA of the CDR3 is TGTGCCAGCAGTTACCGTGGGGGCGCCTACACCTTC.

The rearrangement uses TRBV6-5 and TRBJ1-2; TRBD1 aligns across 11 bases. The ends lost 6 bases at V and 8 bases at J; junction bases unmatched: 5. Germline V gene lookup returns CDR1 MNHEY and CDR2 SVGAGI. The CDR3 is 13 amino acids. The CDR3 loop is CASRRTGGGGYTF. In DNA form, the CDR3 reads TGTGCCAGCAGGAGGACAGGGGGCGGCGGCTACACCTTC.

The chain links TRBV27 to TRBJ1-5, with a possible D match to TRBD1 (6 bases). The CDR3 totals 14 residues. Trimming shortened V by 6 bases and J by 8 bases, and 17 bases separated the two germline ends. Germline V CDR1 and CDR2: MNHEY, SMNVEV (reference sequence). CDR3 protein: CASRPTGSGEPQHF. In DNA, the CDR3 is TGTGCCAGCAGGCCAACAGGGAGTGGAGAGCCCCAGCATTTT.

The chain employs TRBV29-1 and TRBJ1-1, with 8 bases fitting TRBD1. The CDR3 sequence is 13 residues long. V dropped 5 bases and J dropped 6; count of bases not matched to a gene: 8. The germline V gene has CDR1 SQVTM and CDR2 ANQGSEA. The CDR3 nucleotides read TGCAGCGTTAACAGGGGGGAGTGGGCTGAAGCTTTCTTT. Translating it yields CSVNRGEWAEAFF.

In this sample, this clone turned up once. The chain carries TRBV19 and TRBJ2-5; D is unresolved. This CDR3 contains 14 residues. Trimming took off 3 bases at V and 2 bases at J, with 10 bases between the two ends. The V gene's germline CDR1 is LNHDA and CDR2 SQIVND (reference sequence). CDR3 protein: CASSIMAEQETQYF. As DNA, the CDR3 is TGTGCCAGTAGTATTATGGCGGAACAAGAGACCCAGTACTTC.

The J gene is TRBJ1-5, the V gene TRBV19; no firm D call. V lost 6 bases to trimming and J lost 0 bases, with 12 bases between them. The CDR3 extends over 15 amino acids. Germline assignment: CDR1 LNHDA and CDR2 SQIVND (reference sequence). The CDR3, as DNA: TGTGCCAGTAGCCCACAGCTCATTAGCAATCAGCCCCAGCATTTT. Protein product: CASSPQLISNQPQHF.

This clone was observed a few times. This chain joins TRBV4-1 and TRBJ1-6, with D uncertain. Germline lookup yields CDR1 MGHRA and CDR2 YSYEKL. The CDR3 totals 15 residues. The V and J ends lost 0 bases and 8 bases respectively, with 11 bases between them. CDR3: CASSQEEQRYSPLHF. The CDR3 bases are TGCGCCAGCAGCCAAGAAGAACAGAGATATTCACCCCTCCACTTT.

This chain links TRBV9 with TRBJ2-1, with 7 bases identical to TRBD2. Per germline, CDR1 SGDLS and CDR2 YYNGEE. Unmatched junction bases numbered 13, after V lost 4 bases and J lost 0 bases. CDR3 length equals 18 residues. CDR3 loop: CASSNSGWDAFSYNEQFF. CDR3 nucleotide sequence: TGTGCCAGCAGCAATAGCGGGTGGGACGCATTCTCCTACAATGAGCAGTTCTTC.

This chain joins TRBV18 and TRBJ2-3, with a tentative D call TRBD1 (5 bases). This CDR3 has 15 residues. V lost 6 bases, J lost 2 bases, and 15 bases lay in between. Germline CDR1 reads KGHSH; CDR2 reads LQKENI. CDR3 nucleotide sequence: TGTGCCAGCTCCCCCGGATCAGGGTTCACAGATACGCAGTATTTT. It specifies CASSPGSGFTDTQYF.

The chain carries TRBV5-6 and TRBJ1-1; D not certain. Germline CDR1 reads SGHDT; CDR2 reads YYEEEE. The CDR3 extends over 15 amino acids. Trimming took 4 bases from V and 5 from J, leaving 18 bases between them. CDR3 region: CASSPRGAGGTEAFF. The CDR3 bases are TGTGCCAGCAGCCCTCGGGGAGCAGGAGGGACTGAAGCTTTCTTT.

This clone was detected only once. This chain links TRBV7-8 with TRBJ1-1; D is unclear. This CDR3 region has 13 residues. Trimming removed 5 bases at V and 4 bases at J, with 11 bases between. Germline V gene lookup returns CDR1 SGHVS and CDR2 FQNEAQ. The DNA of the CDR3 is TGTGCCAGCAGCGCCACACCAACCACTGAAGCTTTCTTT. It is translated as CASSATPTTEAFF.

This chain's CDR3 is CASSLGTGQNQPQHF. In nucleotides, the CDR3 is TGTGCCAGCAGCTTAGGGACAGGCCAGAATCAGCCCCAGCATTTT. The chain couples TRBV7-9 to TRBJ1-5; 7 nucleotides match TRBD1. The germline CDR1 and CDR2 sequences are SEHNR and FQNEAQ (reference sequence). The CDR3 runs to 15 residues. Trimming removed 1 base from V and 4 bases from J; junction bases left unmatched: 4.